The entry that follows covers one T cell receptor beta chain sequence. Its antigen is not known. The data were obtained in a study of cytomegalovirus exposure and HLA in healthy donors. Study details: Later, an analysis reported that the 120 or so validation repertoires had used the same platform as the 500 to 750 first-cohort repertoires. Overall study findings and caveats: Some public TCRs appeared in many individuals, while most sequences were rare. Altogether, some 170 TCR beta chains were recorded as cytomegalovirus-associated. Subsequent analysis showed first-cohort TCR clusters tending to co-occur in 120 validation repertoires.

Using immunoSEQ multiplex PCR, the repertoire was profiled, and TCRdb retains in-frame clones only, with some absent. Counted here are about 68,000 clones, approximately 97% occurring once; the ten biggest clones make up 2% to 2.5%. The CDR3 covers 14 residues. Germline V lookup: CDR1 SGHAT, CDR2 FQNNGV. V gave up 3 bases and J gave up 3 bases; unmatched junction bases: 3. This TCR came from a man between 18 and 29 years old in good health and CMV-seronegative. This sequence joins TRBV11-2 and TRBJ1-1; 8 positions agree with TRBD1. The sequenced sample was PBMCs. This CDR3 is CASSFQGAYTEAFF. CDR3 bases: TGTGCCAGCAGCTTCCAGGGGGCGTACACTGAAGCTTTCTTT.